These 19 T cell receptor beta chains were all obtained from the same sample, sequenced in a study of T cells in Graves' hyperthyroidism and ophthalmopathy. It was RNA transcripts that yielded the amplified TCR beta CDR3 regions. The HTBI primer set drove a first-round RT-PCR of the TCR CDR3. TCRdb passed the multiplex PCR reads through MiXCR, listing each CDR3 protein once. The sample holds roughly 800,000 distinct CDR3 sequences; 35% to 40% are singletons and the top ten take about 8.9%. The sequencing input was blood. The receptors come from a man aged 18 to 35 with Graves' hyperthyroidism.

This clonotype was seen many times. CDR3 DNA: TGTGCCAGCAGCCCCCAGACAGCCGGGCCTTATGGCTACACCTTC. Protein: CASSPQTAGPYGYTF. This sequence joins TRBV7-8 and TRBJ1-2; weak D call: TRBD1 (5 bases). Germline V gives CDR1 SGHVS, CDR2 FQNEAQ. The CDR3 is made up of 15 amino acids. V was pared by 5 bases and J by 5 bases, with 18 bases between.

This rearrangement joins TRBV12-3 or TRBV12-4 to TRBJ1-6; D gene uncertain. The CDR3 is 14 residues long. V was shortened by 6 bases and J by 10 bases, with 16 bases between the two germline ends. The CDR3 coding sequence is TGTGCCAGCAGCCTAAGGCTGGGTGAATCACCCCTCCACTTT. Amino acid sequence: CASSLRLGESPLHF.

The V and J genes are TRBV5-5 and TRBJ2-7; TRBD1 aligns across 9 bases. Losses at the gene ends were 4 bases for V and 1 base for J; bases not matched to a gene: 6. This CDR3 has 15 amino acids. CDR1 and CDR2 from the germline V gene are SGHKS and YYEKEE (reference sequence). CDR3 amino acids: CASSPTGGRSYEQYF. The DNA for the CDR3 is TGTGCCAGCAGCCCTACAGGGGGCCGGTCCTACGAGCAGTACTTC.

J is TRBJ2-5 and V is TRBV5-4, with TRBD1 matching over 9 bases. The CDR3 has 15 residues. V was clipped by 2 bases and J by 4 bases; unmatched bases: 6. Germline V CDR1 and CDR2: SGHNT, YYREEE (reference sequence). The CDR3 DNA reads as TGTGCCAGCAGCTTTCAGACAGGGGGACGAGAGACCCAGTACTTC. Its protein is CASSFQTGGRETQYF.

Only a few counts were recorded for this clonotype. The V and J genes are TRBV5-1 and TRBJ2-2; D is unresolved. Trimming shortened V by 4 bases and J by 6 bases, and 10 bases separated the two germline ends. The CDR3 consists of 13 residues. Germline CDR1 is SGHRS and CDR2 is YFSETQ. For the CDR3, the DNA is TGCGCCAGCAGCCTAGACTCTTCCGGGGAGCTGTTTTTT. The encoded protein is CASSLDSSGELFF.

The rearrangement uses TRBV7-2 and TRBJ2-5; D unresolved. V was trimmed by 5 bases and J by 3 bases, leaving 10 bases between them. From germline, CDR1 is SGHTA and CDR2 FQGNSA. The CDR3 runs to 13 residues. This CDR3 is CASSPSFKETQYF. The CDR3 DNA reads as TGTGCCAGCAGCCCGTCATTCAAAGAGACCCAGTACTTC.

In its sample, this clonotype was seen many times. The V and J genes are TRBV7-2 and TRBJ1-2; D unresolved. V shed 4 bases and J shed 6 bases, with 12 bases lying between them. The CDR3 loop spans 13 amino acids. The V gene's germline CDR1 is SGHTA and CDR2 FQGNSA. The CDR3 sequence is CASSYRNGNGYTF. The CDR3 DNA reads as TGTGCCAGCAGCTACCGGAACGGGAATGGCTACACCTTC.

J is TRBJ1-2 and V is TRBV29-1; D not resolved. Trimming took off 5 bases at V and 8 bases at J, with 15 bases between the two ends. Germline V gene lookup returns CDR1 SQVTM and CDR2 ANQGSEA. The CDR3 totals 12 residues. The CDR3 sequence: CSVTIGSGGYTF. In DNA, the CDR3 is TGCAGCGTTACCATAGGGTCGGGGGGCTACACCTTC.

The V and J genes are TRBV7-9 and TRBJ2-5; D remains unclear. This CDR3 region has 16 residues. The germline V gene has CDR1 SEHNR and CDR2 FQNEAQ (reference sequence). Trimming stripped 5 bases from V and 1 base from J, with 17 bases between. CDR3 DNA sequence: TGTGCCAGCAGCCCTTTGAACGGCCCATCCCAAGAGACCCAGTACTTC. Amino acids: CASSPLNGPSQETQYF.

This clonotype showed up just once. The V and J genes are TRBV7-2 and TRBJ1-6; no reliable D call. Deletions cut 1 base from V and 10 bases from J, with 8 bases between. Germline CDR1 and CDR2: SGHTA and FQGNSA. The CDR3 runs to 13 residues. The CDR3 is CASSLVPRSPLHF. In DNA, the CDR3 is TGTGCCAGCAGCTTAGTCCCCCGGTCACCCCTCCACTTT.

This clonotype was seen more than once but under ten times. The chain combines TRBV7-8 with TRBJ2-7, with D hard to call. CDR3 length: 15 amino acids. Trimming stripped 1 base from V and 0 bases from J, with 10 bases between. Germline CDR1 and CDR2: SGHVS and FQNEAQ. CDR3 in amino acids: CASSLGAGRSYEQYF. The CDR3 DNA reads as TGTGCCAGCAGCTTAGGGGCCGGGCGCTCCTACGAGCAGTACTTC. The full variable domain, with the rest looked up from reference TRBV7-8 and TRBJ2-7, is GAGVSQSPRYKVAKRGQDVALRCDPISGHVSLFWYQQALGQGPEFLTYFQNEAQLDKSGLPSDRFFAERPEGSVSTLKIQRTQQEDSAVYLCASSLGAGRSYEQYFGPGTRLTVT.

The chain employs TRBV25-1 and TRBJ2-7; D not resolved. The CDR3 is 12 amino acids. Germline CDR1 MGHDK, CDR2 SYGVNS. CDR3 coding DNA: TGTGCTGGGCATCCAGACTCCTACGAGCAGTACTTC. As protein: CAGHPDSYEQYF.

The chain recombines TRBV5-6 with TRBJ1-2; 11 bases align to TRBD1. CDR1 and CDR2 from the germline V gene are SGHDT and YYEEEE. CDR3 length: 17 residues. J gave up 4 bases and V 1 base, and 9 bases lay outside the gene matches. The CDR3 region is CASSLLGQGVQTYGYTF. The CDR3 DNA reads TGTGCCAGCAGCTTGTTGGGACAGGGGGTTCAAACCTATGGCTACACCTTC. The complete variable domain, with remaining parts taken from reference TRBV5-6 and TRBJ1-2, reads DAGVTQSPTHLIKTRGQQVTLRCSPKSGHDTVSWYQQALGQGPQFIFQYYEEEERQRGNFPDRFSGHQFPNYSSELNVNALLLGDSALYLCASSLLGQGVQTYGYTFGSGTRLTVV.

This clonotype was recorded a few times. V gene TRBV9 combines with J gene TRBJ1-1; maybe TRBD1 (5 bases). This CDR3 has 16 residues. CDR1 and CDR2 (germline): SGDLS, YYNGEE. V gave up 4 bases and J gave up 2 bases, with 18 bases separating them. CDR3 sequence reads: CASSRGRAGINTEAFF. The CDR3 nucleotides are TGTGCCAGCAGCCGGGGGAGGGCAGGGATCAACACTGAAGCTTTCTTT.

This clonotype was recorded at least ten times. The chain has TRBV29-1 and TRBJ1-2; 7 nucleotides match TRBD1. The CDR3 consists of 14 residues. Losses at the gene ends were 3 bases for V and 2 bases for J; bases not matched to a gene: 6. Germline CDR1 and CDR2: SQVTM and ANQGSEA. The CDR3 protein is CSVESKTGNYGYTF. In nucleotides, the CDR3 is TGCAGCGTTGAGTCAAAGACAGGGAACTATGGCTACACCTTC.

This chain connects TRBV9 to TRBJ2-7; maybe TRBD1 (5 bases). V shed 2 bases and J shed 0 bases, with 15 bases lying between them. The CDR3 is 16 residues long. The V gene's germline CDR1 is SGDLS and CDR2 YYNGEE. DNA for the CDR3: TGTGCCAGCAGCGTTACCGTGGGGCCAGCCTCCTACGAGCAGTACTTC. Its protein product is CASSVTVGPASYEQYF.

The gene calls are TRBV9 and TRBJ1-1, with D unclear. The V gene lost 3 bases and the J gene lost 3 bases, with 6 bases spanning the gap. The CDR3 is 12 amino acids. Germline V CDR1 and CDR2: SGDLS, YYNGEE. CDR3 residues: CASSAYYTEAFF. CDR3 in DNA: TGTGCCAGCAGCGCTTACTACACTGAAGCTTTCTTT.

This chain joins TRBV25-1 and TRBJ2-5; 7 nucleotides match TRBD2. Germline lookup yields CDR1 MGHDK and CDR2 SYGVNS. The junction had 10 bases not matched to a gene; V was cut back by 7 bases and J by 5 bases. The CDR3 is 14 residues long. DNA of the CDR3: TGTGCCAGCACGACTAGCCAGGCGGGGGAGACCCAGTACTTC. Protein product: CASTTSQAGETQYF.

This chain joins TRBV12-3 or TRBV12-4 and TRBJ1-3, with D hard to call. CDR3 size: 11 residues. The CDR3 bases are TGTGTCGCTGGGGTTGGAAACACCATATATTTT. It encodes CVAGVGNTIYF.